The count of the clone carrying this T cell receptor beta chain is one. These data originate in a study of blood T cell repertoires in COVID-19. Generated by immunoSEQ multiplex PCR, the TCRdb table keeps only in-frame clones and is missing some. The data show 200,000 to 250,000 clones, roughly nine tenths seen once. Sequencing was carried out using peripheral blood. The clonotype originates from a woman aged 50 to 60 with acute or convalescent COVID-19.

CDR3 sequence: CASKRLATAPGELFF. The CDR3 bases are TGTGCCAGTAAACGACTAGCGACCGCCCCCGGGGAGCTGTTTTTT. The rearrangement joins TRBV19 to TRBJ2-2, with 8 nucleotides matching TRBD2. Germline lookup yields CDR1 LNHDA and CDR2 SQIVND (reference sequence). V was clipped by 7 bases and J by 6 bases; unmatched bases: 10. The CDR3 is 15 residues long.